This T cell receptor beta chain was recovered during a study of cytomegalovirus exposure and HLA in healthy donors. General study findings and limits: There were some public TCRs occurring in many donors, but most TCR sequences were rare. 87-base-pair reads could not separate some V segments, including TRBV6-2 and TRBV6-3. Reportedly, cytomegalovirus status was diagnosed with high sensitivity and specificity. Among donors in an Asian-associated ancestry cluster, a later analysis reportedly found fewer N-insertions than the approximately 700-donor mean.

The PCR ran on 60 Vbeta and 13 Jbeta primers. Generated by immunoSEQ multiplex PCR, the TCRdb table keeps only in-frame clones and is missing some. The sample comprises about 150,000 clones, 64% of which are singletons, and about 2.9% rests with the top ten. Comment on this clone: Its antigen remains unknown.

With 2 bases clipped from V and 2 bases from J, the junction kept 5 bases outside the gene matches. The CDR3 covers 15 residues. CDR1 is GTSNPN, CDR2 SVGIG, per germline (reference sequence). The sequenced sample was PBMCs. The chain carries TRBV30 and TRBJ2-1; 8 bases match TRBD1. This clonotype originated in a woman under 40 in good health and CMV-seropositive. The CDR3 protein is CAWSKLDRAYNEQFF. CDR3 nucleotide sequence: TGTGCCTGGAGTAAATTGGACAGGGCCTACAATGAGCAGTTCTTC.